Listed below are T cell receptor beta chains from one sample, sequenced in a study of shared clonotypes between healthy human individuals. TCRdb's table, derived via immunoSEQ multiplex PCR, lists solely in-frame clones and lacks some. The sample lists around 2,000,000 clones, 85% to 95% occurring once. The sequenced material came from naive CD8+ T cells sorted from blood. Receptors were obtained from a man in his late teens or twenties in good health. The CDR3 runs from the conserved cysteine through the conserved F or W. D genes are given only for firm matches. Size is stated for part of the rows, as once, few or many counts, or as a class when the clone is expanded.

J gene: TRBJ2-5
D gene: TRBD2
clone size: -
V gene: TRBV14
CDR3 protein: CASSSTSEMYQETQYF
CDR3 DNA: TGTGCCAGCAGCTCGACTAGCGAGATGTACCAAGAGACCCAGTACTTC

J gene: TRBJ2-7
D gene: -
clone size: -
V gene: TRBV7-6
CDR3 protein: CASSPSGAKKEDEQYF
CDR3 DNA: TGTGCCAGCAGCCCTTCTGGAGCGAAGAAAGAGGACGAGCAGTACTTC

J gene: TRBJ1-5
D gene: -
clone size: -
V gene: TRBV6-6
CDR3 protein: CASQDPALYSNQPQHF
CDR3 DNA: TGTGCCAGTCAAGATCCGGCACTTTATAGCAATCAGCCCCAGCATTTT

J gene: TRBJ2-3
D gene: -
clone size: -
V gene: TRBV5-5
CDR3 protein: CASSFRAQGDTQYF
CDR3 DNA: TGTGCCAGCAGCTTTAGGGCTCAAGGGGATACGCAGTATTTT

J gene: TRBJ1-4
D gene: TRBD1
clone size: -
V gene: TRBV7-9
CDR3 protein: CASSTGDSSTNEKLFF
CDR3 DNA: TGTGCCAGCAGTACAGGGGATTCGTCGACTAATGAAAAACTGTTTTTT

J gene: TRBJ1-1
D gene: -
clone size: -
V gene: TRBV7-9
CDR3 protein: CASSYGNTEAFF
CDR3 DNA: TGTGCCAGCAGCTATGGAAACACTGAAGCTTTCTTT

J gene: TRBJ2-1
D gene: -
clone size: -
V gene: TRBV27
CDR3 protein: CASSSLDSLSSYNEQFF
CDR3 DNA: TGTGCCAGCAGTTCACTGGACTCCCTAAGCTCCTACAATGAGCAGTTCTTC

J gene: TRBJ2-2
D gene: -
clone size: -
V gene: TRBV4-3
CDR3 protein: CASSPESFLAENTGELFF
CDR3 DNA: TGCGCCAGCAGTCCAGAGTCCTTTTTAGCAGAGAACACCGGGGAGCTGTTTTTT

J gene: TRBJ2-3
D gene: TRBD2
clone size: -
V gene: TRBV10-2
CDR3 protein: CASSDVAGGTDTQYF
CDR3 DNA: TGCGCCAGCAGTGACGTAGCGGGAGGAACAGATACGCAGTATTTT

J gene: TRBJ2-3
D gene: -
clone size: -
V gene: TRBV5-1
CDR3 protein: CASSPTWTESSTDTQYF
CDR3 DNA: TGCGCCAGCAGCCCCACCTGGACGGAGTCTAGCACAGATACGCAGTATTTT

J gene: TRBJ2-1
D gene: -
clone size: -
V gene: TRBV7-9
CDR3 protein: CASSLASSYNEQFF
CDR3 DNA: TGTGCCAGCAGCTTAGCTAGCTCCTACAATGAGCAGTTCTTC

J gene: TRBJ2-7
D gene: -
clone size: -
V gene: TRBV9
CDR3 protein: CASSVGGSPTYEQYF
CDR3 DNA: TGTGCCAGCAGCGTAGGGGGCAGTCCCACCTACGAGCAGTACTTC

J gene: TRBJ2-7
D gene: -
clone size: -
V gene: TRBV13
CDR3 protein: CASSSPGDYEQYF
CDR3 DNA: TGTGCCAGCAGTTCCCCAGGGGATTACGAGCAGTACTTC

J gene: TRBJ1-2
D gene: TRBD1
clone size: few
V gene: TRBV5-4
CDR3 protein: CASKRTGVNYGYTF
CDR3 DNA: TGTGCCAGCAAACGGACAGGGGTCAACTATGGCTACACCTTC

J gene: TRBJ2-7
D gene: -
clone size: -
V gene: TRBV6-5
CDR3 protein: CASSYSGGKNYEQYF
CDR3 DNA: TGTGCCAGCAGTTACTCGGGGGGTAAGAACTACGAGCAGTACTTC

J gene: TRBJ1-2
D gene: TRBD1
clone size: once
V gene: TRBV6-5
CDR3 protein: CASSGTGVDGYTF
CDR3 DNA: TGTGCCAGCAGTGGGACAGGGGTAGACGGCTACACCTTC

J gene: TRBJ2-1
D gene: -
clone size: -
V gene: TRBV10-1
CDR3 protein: CASSEPGDNEQFF
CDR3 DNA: TGCGCCAGCAGTGAGCCAGGGGACAATGAGCAGTTCTTC

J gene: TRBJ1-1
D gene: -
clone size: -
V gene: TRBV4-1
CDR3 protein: CASSQDWGGSPVAAFF
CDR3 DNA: TGCGCCAGCAGCCAAGATTGGGGGGGGTCTCCAGTGGCGGCTTTCTTT

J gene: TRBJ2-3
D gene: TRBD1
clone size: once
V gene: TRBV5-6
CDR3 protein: CASSLLVIDRDTDTQYF
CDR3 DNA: TGTGCCAGCAGCCTCCTGGTTATTGACAGGGACACAGATACGCAGTATTTT

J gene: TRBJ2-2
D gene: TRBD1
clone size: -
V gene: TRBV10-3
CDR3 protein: CAISDSGTEDTGELFF
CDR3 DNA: TGTGCCATCAGTGACTCTGGGACAGAAGACACCGGGGAGCTGTTTTTT

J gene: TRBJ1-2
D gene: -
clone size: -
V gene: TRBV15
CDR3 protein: CATSRGFGYTF
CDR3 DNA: TGTGCCACCAGCAGAGGTTTTGGCTACACCTTC

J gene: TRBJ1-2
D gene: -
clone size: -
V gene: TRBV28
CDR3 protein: CASSFGGAETF
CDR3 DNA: TGTGCCAGCAGTTTTGGGGGGGCCGAGACCTTC

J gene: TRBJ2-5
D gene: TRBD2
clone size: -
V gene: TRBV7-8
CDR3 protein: CASSLEDGGVRETQYF
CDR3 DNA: TGTGCCAGCAGCTTAGAGGACGGGGGGGTTAGAGAGACCCAGTACTTC

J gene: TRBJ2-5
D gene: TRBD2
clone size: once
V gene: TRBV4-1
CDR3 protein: CASSQDGLAGGGYQETQYF
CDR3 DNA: TGCGCCAGCAGCCAAGACGGGCTAGCGGGGGGTGGGTACCAAGAGACCCAGTACTTC

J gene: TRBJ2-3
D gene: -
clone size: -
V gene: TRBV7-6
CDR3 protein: CASSLAGVAADTQYF
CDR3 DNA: TGTGCCAGCAGCTTAGCGGGCGTGGCCGCAGATACGCAGTATTTT

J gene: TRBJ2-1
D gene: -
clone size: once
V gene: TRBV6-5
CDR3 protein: CASGSSSYNEQFF
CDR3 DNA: TGTGCCAGCGGGTCCAGCTCCTACAATGAGCAGTTCTTC

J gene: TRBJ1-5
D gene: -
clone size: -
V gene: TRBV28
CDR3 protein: CASSFDRNRVTDSNQPQHF
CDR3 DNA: TGTGCCAGCAGTTTTGACCGGAACAGGGTGACAGATAGCAATCAGCCCCAGCATTTT

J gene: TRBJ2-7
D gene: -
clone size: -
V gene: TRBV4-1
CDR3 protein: CASSQDDTYYEQYF
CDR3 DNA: TGCGCCAGCAGCCAAGATGACACCTACTACGAGCAGTACTTC

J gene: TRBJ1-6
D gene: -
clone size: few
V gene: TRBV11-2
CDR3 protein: CASSHEGTPLHF
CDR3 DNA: TGTGCCAGCAGCCACGAGGGGACACCCCTCCACTTT

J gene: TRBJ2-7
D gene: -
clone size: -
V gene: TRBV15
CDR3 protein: CATRGNSYEQYF
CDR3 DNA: TGTGCCACCAGGGGGAACTCCTACGAGCAGTACTTC

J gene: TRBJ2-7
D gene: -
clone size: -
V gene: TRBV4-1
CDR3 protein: CASSQSGYEQYF
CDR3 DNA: TGCGCCAGCAGCCAATCAGGGTACGAGCAGTACTTC

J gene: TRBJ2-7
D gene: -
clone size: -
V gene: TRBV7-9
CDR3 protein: CASSFTGYEQYF
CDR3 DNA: TGTGCCAGCAGCTTTACCGGTTACGAGCAGTACTTC

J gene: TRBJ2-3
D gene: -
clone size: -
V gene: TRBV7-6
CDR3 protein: CASSLELSTDTQYF
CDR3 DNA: TGTGCCAGCAGCTTAGAGCTTAGCACAGATACGCAGTATTTT

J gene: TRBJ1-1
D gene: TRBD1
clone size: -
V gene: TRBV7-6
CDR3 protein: CASSPHRGLTNTEAFF
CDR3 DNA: TGTGCCAGCAGTCCCCACAGGGGGCTTACGAACACTGAAGCTTTCTTT

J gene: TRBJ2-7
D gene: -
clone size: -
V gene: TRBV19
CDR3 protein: CASSIKWGPDEQYF
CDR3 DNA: TGTGCCAGTAGTATAAAATGGGGGCCGGACGAGCAGTACTTC

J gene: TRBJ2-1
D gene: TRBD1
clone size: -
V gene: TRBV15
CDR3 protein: CATSTDRGFYNEQFF
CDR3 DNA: TGTGCCACCAGCACTGACAGGGGTTTCTACAATGAGCAGTTCTTC

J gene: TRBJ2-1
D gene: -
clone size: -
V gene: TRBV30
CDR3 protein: CAWSPDSSYNEQFF
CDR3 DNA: TGTGCCTGGAGTCCGGACAGCTCCTACAATGAGCAGTTCTTC

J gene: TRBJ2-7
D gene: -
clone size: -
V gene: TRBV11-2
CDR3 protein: CASSLVGRVSYEQYF
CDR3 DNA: TGTGCCAGCAGCTTAGTTGGACGCGTCTCCTACGAGCAGTACTTC

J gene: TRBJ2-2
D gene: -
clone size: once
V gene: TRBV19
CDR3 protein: CASSPDEGTGELFF
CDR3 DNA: TGTGCCAGTAGTCCGGACGAGGGAACCGGGGAGCTGTTTTTT

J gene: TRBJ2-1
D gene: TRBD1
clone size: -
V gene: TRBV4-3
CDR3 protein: CASSQVSTKGTGGRPNNEQFF
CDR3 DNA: TGCGCCAGCAGCCAAGTGAGTACAAAGGGGACAGGGGGCCGCCCCAACAATGAGCAGTTCTTC

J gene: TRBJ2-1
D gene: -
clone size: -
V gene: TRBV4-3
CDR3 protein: CASSQVTRDEQFF
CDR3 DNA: TGCGCCAGCAGCCAAGTCACGAGGGATGAGCAGTTCTTC

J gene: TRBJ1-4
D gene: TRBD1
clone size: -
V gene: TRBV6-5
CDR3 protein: CASSYSGPGTGIKLFF
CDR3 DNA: TGTGCCAGCAGTTACTCGGGGCCCGGGACAGGTATCAAACTGTTTTTT

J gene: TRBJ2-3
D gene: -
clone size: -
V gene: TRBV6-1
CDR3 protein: CAAPGLNTDTQYF
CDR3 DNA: TGTGCCGCCCCGGGCCTTAACACAGATACGCAGTATTTT

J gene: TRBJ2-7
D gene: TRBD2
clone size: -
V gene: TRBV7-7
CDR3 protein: CASSLALGLEYEQYF
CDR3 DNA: TGTGCTAGCAGCTTAGCTTTGGGACTAGAGTACGAGCAGTACTTC

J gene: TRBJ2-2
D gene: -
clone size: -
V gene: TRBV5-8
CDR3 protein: CANLGLESSNTGELFF
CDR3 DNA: TGTGCCAACCTGGGACTCGAGTCCTCGAACACCGGGGAGCTGTTTTTT

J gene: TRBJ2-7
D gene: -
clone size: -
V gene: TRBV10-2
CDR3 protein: CASSDLGSVNPYEQYF
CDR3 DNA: TGCGCCAGCAGTGATTTGGGCAGCGTCAATCCCTACGAGCAGTACTTC

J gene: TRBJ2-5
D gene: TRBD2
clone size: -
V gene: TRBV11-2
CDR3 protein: CASSLMGGYQETQYF
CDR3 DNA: TGTGCCAGCAGCTTGATGGGGGGGTACCAAGAGACCCAGTACTTC

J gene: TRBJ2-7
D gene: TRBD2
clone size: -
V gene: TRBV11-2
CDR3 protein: CASSTTTSAGEQYF
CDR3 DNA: TGTGCCAGCAGCACCACTACTAGCGCCGGCGAGCAGTACTTC

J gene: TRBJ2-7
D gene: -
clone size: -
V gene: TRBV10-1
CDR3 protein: CASSEEWTLEQYF
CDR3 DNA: TGCGCCAGCAGTGAGGAATGGACACTCGAGCAGTACTTC

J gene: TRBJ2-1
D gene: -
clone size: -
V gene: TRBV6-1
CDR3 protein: CASRERQSNEQFF
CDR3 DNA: TGTGCCAGCAGGGAGCGACAGAGCAATGAGCAGTTCTTC

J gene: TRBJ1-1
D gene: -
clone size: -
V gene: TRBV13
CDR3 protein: CASSLTRNTEAFF
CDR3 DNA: TGTGCCAGCAGCTTAACAAGGAACACTGAAGCTTTCTTT

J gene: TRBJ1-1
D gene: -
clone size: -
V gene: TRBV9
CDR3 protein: CASSPLLNTEAFF
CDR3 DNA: TGTGCCAGCAGCCCCCTATTGAACACTGAAGCTTTCTTT

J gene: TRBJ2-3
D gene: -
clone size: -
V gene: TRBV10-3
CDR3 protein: CAISDPRSSTDTQYF
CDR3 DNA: TGTGCCATCAGTGACCCCAGGAGTAGCACAGATACGCAGTATTTT

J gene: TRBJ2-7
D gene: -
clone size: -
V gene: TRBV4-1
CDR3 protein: CASSTLIQGSYEQYF
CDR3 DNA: TGCGCCAGCAGCACACTCATACAGGGATCCTACGAGCAGTACTTC

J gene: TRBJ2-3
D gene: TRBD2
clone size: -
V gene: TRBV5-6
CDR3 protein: CASINRGGSTDTQYF
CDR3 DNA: TGTGCCAGCATCAACCGGGGGGGAAGCACAGATACGCAGTATTTT

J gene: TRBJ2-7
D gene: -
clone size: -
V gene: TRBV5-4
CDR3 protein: CASSTRDNYEQYF
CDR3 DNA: TGTGCCAGCAGCACGCGGGACAACTACGAGCAGTACTTC

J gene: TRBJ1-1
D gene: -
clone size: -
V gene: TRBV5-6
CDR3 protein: CASSLARGNTEAFF
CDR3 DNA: TGTGCCAGCAGCTTGGCCAGGGGGAACACTGAAGCTTTCTTT